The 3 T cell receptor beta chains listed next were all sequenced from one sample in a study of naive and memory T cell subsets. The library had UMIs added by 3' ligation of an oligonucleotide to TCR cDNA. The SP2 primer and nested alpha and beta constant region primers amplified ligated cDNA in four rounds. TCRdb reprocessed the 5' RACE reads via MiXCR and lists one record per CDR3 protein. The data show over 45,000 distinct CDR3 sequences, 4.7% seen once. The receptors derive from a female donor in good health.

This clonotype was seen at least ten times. CDR3 DNA: TGTGCCAGCCGACGCCCCCATAGACAGAACAATGAGCAGTTCTTC. It yields the protein CASRRPHRQNNEQFF. The chain links TRBV27 to TRBJ2-1; D might be TRBD1 (5 bases). In germline, CDR1 is MNHEY, CDR2 SMNVEV (reference sequence). This CDR3 is built from 15 residues. Trimming removed 8 bases at V and 5 bases at J, with 19 bases between.

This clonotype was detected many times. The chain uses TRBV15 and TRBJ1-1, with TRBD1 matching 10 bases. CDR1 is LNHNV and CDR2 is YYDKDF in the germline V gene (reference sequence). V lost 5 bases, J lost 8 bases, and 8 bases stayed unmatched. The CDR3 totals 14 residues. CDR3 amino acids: CATSHLTGGLEAFF. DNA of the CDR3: TGTGCCACCAGCCACCTGACAGGGGGCTTAGAAGCTTTCTTT.

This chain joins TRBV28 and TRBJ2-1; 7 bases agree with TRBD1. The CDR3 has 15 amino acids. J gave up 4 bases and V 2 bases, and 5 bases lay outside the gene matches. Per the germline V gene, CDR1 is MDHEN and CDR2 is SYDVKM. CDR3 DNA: TGTGCCAGCAGTTTAAGGGACAGATTATACAATGAGCAGTTCTTC. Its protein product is CASSLRDRLYNEQFF.